The source of this TCR beta chain is a study of blood T cell repertoires in COVID-19. About the research overall: PBMCs, B-cell-depleted T cells, or T cells provided the cDNA or gDNA that made up the material.

This clone was seen once. Clones were sequenced by immunoSEQ multiplex PCR, and TCRdb holds only the in-frame ones, with some missing. The data show about 150,000 clones, with approximately 85% seen just once and roughly 0.6% held by the top ten. V was cut by 5 bases and J by 6 bases, with 19 bases left in between. This CDR3 region has 16 residues. CDR1 and CDR2 (germline): SGHAT, FQDESV (reference sequence). The origin of this receptor is a man in his 60s with COVID-19, enrolled during active disease. The sequenced sample was peripheral blood. This rearrangement joins TRBV11-1 to TRBJ2-2; TRBD1 is a possible D gene (8 bases). In DNA, the CDR3 is TGTGCCAGCAGCGCCAGCGGGGCAGGGGGCTCCGGGGAGCTGTTTTTT. Residues: CASSASGAGGSGELFF.